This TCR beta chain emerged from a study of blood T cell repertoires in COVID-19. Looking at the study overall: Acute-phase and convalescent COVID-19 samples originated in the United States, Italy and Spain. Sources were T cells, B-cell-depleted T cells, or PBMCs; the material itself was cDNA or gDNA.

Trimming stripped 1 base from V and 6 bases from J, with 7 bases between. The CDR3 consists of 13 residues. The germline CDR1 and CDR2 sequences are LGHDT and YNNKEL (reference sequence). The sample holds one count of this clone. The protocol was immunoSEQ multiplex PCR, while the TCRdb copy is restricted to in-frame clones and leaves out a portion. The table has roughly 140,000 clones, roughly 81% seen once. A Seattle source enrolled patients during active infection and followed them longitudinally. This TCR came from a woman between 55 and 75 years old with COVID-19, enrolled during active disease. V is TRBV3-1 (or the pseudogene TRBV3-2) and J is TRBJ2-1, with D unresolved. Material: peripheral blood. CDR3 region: CASSQATANEQFF. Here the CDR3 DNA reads TGTGCCAGCAGCCAAGCGACTGCCAATGAGCAGTTCTTC.